The present T cell receptor (beta chain) was sequenced within a study of cytomegalovirus exposure and HLA in healthy donors (dated by TCRdb to 2016 to 2017). Concerning the study at large: An earlier analysis of 550 to 700 of the donors reported 250 to 350 Gb of sequence data and around 110 million unique TCR beta sequences from around 200 million T cells. Both class I and class II loci were covered by HLA typing, at four-digit resolution. On average, about 200,000 unique TCR beta nucleotide sequences were sequenced per donor among about 400 genotyped donors of the cohort, with about 19% of those sequences being non-productive. The aim of the study was to test whether cataloging public T cell receptors could identify signatures of past pathogen exposure. Typing coverage differed by locus: A, B, C, DRB1 and DQB1 were typed in about 629-640 donors, DQA1 in 522, DPA1 in approximately 610, and DPB1 in roughly 470. In a later analysis, previously published TCR beta repertoires from 500 to 750 donors were re-analyzed and high-resolution HLA genotyping was added so that TCR occurrence patterns could be studied. Of the 300 to 500 genotyped donors, 65% to 90% were placed in the genetic ancestry cluster associated with self-reported Caucasian donors. All discovery cohort repertoires had been generated using a single sequencing platform. Rather than drawing on any new phenotypic data, the later analysis identified candidate immune exposures from TCR beta sequences and the way those sequences occurred across donors. Genome-wide SNP genotypes for about three fifths of the roughly 700 donors were used in a later genetic analysis, which treated that subset as a discovery cohort. An early release that covered 500 to 800 HLA-typed donors contained about 290 gigabases of sequencing data and around 80 million unique TCR sequences. To predict cytomegalovirus infection status, the study brought together high-throughput TCR immunosequencing, statistical association of individual TCRs with disease status, and machine learning. Donor age, sex, ethnicity and CMV serostatus were compiled alongside the repertoire data. Using immunosequencing, the study profiled T cell repertoires from fewer than 700 subjects and related those repertoires to cytomegalovirus serostatus. In an earlier analysis of roughly 580 of the donors, high-throughput TCR beta sequencing was used to judge whether each TCR beta V gene segment behaved as functional or pseudogenic. A separate validation cohort of 90 to 150 different subjects was used in addition to the approximately 700-subject first cohort. A handful of DR-DQ haplotypes were treated as single units for association and clustering because of strong linkage in the cohort. What the research found in general, with its limitations: For the cohort, immune exposure information was limited to CMV serostatus. In vitro tests confirmed that three of the cytomegalovirus-associated TCR beta chains recognize cytomegalovirus antigens. Compared with equally common non-associated chains, HLA-associated TCR beta chains in a later analysis were more clonally expanded and had lower generation probabilities. Compared with the roughly 670-donor mean, donors in an Asian-associated ancestry cluster had fewer N-insertions in productive TCRs, according to a later genetic analysis. The sequencing pipeline was judged likely to have produced a cluster of highly shared sequence variants as a technical artifact. An earlier analysis of some 590 of the donors showed that most TCR beta V segments appeared in productive rearrangements either about 87% or about 30% of the time, which broadly matched IMGT annotations. The study gave a list of 150 to 200 TCR beta chains associated with cytomegalovirus. The authors suggested that the approach could potentially be extended to other disease states and immunological phenotypes. A later analysis associated around 16,000 TCR beta sequences with specific HLA alleles at a false discovery rate of 0.05. An association between a missense DCLRE1C variant and V-gene and J-gene trimming of TCR beta chains was found in a later genetic analysis and replicated in an independent cohort. A further reported finding was that TCR beta sequences accurately predicted the HLA-A and HLA-B alleles for most subjects in the first cohort. Across donors, most TCR sequences were observed very rarely, whereas some public TCRs were present in many individuals. Correlated functional status among segregating V segments might be attributable to linkage disequilibrium, but an unknown experimental factor could not be ruled out. Only TCR beta chains were sequenced in this cohort, and the absence of alpha or paired-chain data limited detectable features. A later analysis found that most CMV-associated TCR beta chains appeared HLA-restricted, with HLA associations seemingly driven largely by CMV exposure. Some IMGT-functional V segments, including TRBV6-2 and TRBV6-3, could not be told apart with the 87-base-pair reads, so those segments were excluded. The earlier analysis of approximately 560 of the donors excluded 15 to 20 rarely observed V segments, including chromosome 9 orphons, because counts were too low. A later analysis found that TCR association rates varied across HLA loci, with DRB1 alleles showing the most associated TCRs and HLA-C alleles the fewest. Presence/absence analyses assumed roughly uniform sequencing depth across donors, an assumption that may not hold. Because HLA typing was missing for some donors at each locus, association tests included only the typed subset. The classifier was reported to diagnose cytomegalovirus status with high specificity and sensitivity in both the original cohort and the validation cohort. When HLA alleles, especially DR and DQ, strongly co-occurred, attributing TCR associations to individual alleles was difficult. A later analysis reported that several top co-occurrence clusters appeared linked to parvovirus B19, influenza, CMV and Epstein-Barr virus.

Receptor libraries were prepared by the immunoSEQ multiplex PCR assay. For the multiplex PCR, a mixture combining 60 forward primers for TCR Vbeta segments and 13 reverse primers for TCR Jbeta segments was used. A multiplex PCR assay on genomic DNA amplified the CDR3 region of rearranged TCR beta genes. On the Illumina HiSeq System, the amplified TCR beta libraries were sequenced as 87-base-pair reads. As for how the authors treated the data: A later analysis counted tens of millions of unique TCR beta chains across the 666 repertoires, and some 11 million of these chains were shared by at least two donors. Raw reads were error-corrected and collapsed into unique sequences with a nearest-neighbor algorithm that merged closely related sequences to remove PCR and sequencing errors. Alignment of CDR3 sequences to IMGT reference sequences was used to assign V, D and J gene segments. Each retained sequence needed at least a six-nucleotide match to both a V gene segment and a J gene segment. Rearrangements were called productive when the CDR3 lacked stop codons and stayed in frame with V and J; all others were non-productive. CDR3 was defined according to IMGT convention as the region running from the second conserved V-encoded cysteine to the conserved J-encoded phenylalanine. The earlier analysis of around 640 of the donors excluded sequences that lacked an unambiguous match to a single V gene segment. An earlier analysis of roughly 590 of the donors called V segments functional above 56.7% productive rearrangements and segregating when the between-donor standard deviation exceeded 5%. A statistical classification framework was built for diagnosing cytomegalovirus status from the catalog of TCR beta chain sequences. V and J gene assignment, in a later analysis, came from comparing TCR nucleotide sequences with IMGT/GENE-DB human TR gene sequences. A later analysis assigned CDR3 sequences and most-parsimonious VDJ recombination scenarios with the TCRdist pipeline. In a later analysis, each TCR beta chain was defined by its CDR3 amino acid sequence together with its V-gene family, and reads lacking a unique V-gene family were excluded. To address suspected cross-contamination and a sequencing artifact, a later analysis removed roughly 580 highly shared, low-generation-probability nucleotide sequences. For each public chain, a later analysis derived a clonal expansion index from normalized ranks of inferred template counts within each repertoire. A later analysis computed generation probabilities with a VDJ recombination model fitted to out-of-frame rearrangements, and checked the results against IGoR. Hypergeometric tests were used in a later analysis to score TCR-TCR, TCR-HLA and TCR-CMV co-occurrence, with a repertoire-size bias correction applied to the TCR pairs. To estimate false discovery rates, a later analysis permuted the HLA or CMV assignments 20 times. In a later analysis, co-occurring TCRs were grouped using DBSCAN, with TCRdist sequence similarity added in when clustering inside HLA-allele-positive subsets. Co-occurrence clustering excluded repertoires with fewer than 30,000 or more than 120,000 public chains, plus five with anomalous nucleotide sharing. Held by TCRdb, this immuneACCESS table contains in-frame sequences only and omits some clones. Under half of the omission traces to an unresolved V gene where checked; the cause of the rest is unknown. Clone size and V and J calls were adopted from that table, with D and trimming inferred from the DNA. The sample records around 220,000 clones, around 85% of which are singletons. Together, the top ten hold 0.2% to 0.25% of the sample.

About this clone: What antigen it recognizes has not been identified. Per-base qualities were not stored, and no clone one base away is much larger.

Between the V and J ends, shortened by 3 bases and 1 base respectively, the junction contains 10 bases. Spanning cysteine to phenylalanine, the CDR3 consists of 15 amino acids. CDR3 DNA only is kept here, 45 bases in frame from base 1. CDR1 and CDR2 are drawn from the germline V gene: MGHRA, YSYEKL. The cohort comprised 670 or so healthy bone marrow donors. At the time of sampling, all cohort members were nominally healthy, though unrecorded immune exposures were likely present. The donor tested CMV seronegative, placing the donor among the 350 to 400 seronegative members of the cohort. Each donor provided a peripheral blood sample, and peripheral blood mononuclear cells were used for TCR beta sequencing. The Qiagen DNeasy Blood Extraction Kit was used to extract genomic DNA from the blood cell samples.

Sequenced input: PBMCs. The receptor chain draws on TRBV4-1 and TRBJ2-4, and possibly TRBD1, on 5 matching bases. The clonotype originates from a girl aged 2 to 9 in good health and CMV-seronegative. DNA sequence: TGCGCCAGCAGCCAGGATAGGGGCGCCAAAAACATTCAGTACTTC. Its translation reads: CASSQDRGAKNIQYF.